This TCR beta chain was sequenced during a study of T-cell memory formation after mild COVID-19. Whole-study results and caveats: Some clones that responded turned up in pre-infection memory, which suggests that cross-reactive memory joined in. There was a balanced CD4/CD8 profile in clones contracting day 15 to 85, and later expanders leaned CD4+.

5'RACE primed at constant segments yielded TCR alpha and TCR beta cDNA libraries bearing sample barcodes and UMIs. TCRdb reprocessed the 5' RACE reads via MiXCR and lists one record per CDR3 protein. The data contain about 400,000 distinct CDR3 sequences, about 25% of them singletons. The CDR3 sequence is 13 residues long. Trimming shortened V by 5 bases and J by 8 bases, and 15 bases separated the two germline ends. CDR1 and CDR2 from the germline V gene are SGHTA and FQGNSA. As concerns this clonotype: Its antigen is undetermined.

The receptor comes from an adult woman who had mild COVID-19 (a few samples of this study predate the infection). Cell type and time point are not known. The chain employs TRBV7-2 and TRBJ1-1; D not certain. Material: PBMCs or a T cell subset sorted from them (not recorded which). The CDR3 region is CASSQELQDEAFF. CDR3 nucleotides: TGTGCCAGCAGCCAAGAGTTGCAGGACGAAGCTTTCTTT.